The entry below describes one TCR beta chain. The target of this receptor is not known. Per-base quality was not reported, and no clone a single base away is much larger than it. The immunoSEQ Assay was used to sequence TCRbeta CDR3 regions. After extraction, genomic DNA underwent amplification by bias-controlled multiplex PCR, followed by high-throughput sequencing. Per the authors' processing: Collapsing and filtering of sequences were performed to quantify the absolute abundance of each unique TCRbeta CDR3 region. T cell fraction was estimated by normalizing TCRbeta template counts to usable DNA, which was measured by amplifying reference genes present in all nucleated cells. Repertoire TCRs were annotated as SARS-CoV-2-specific when V gene, CDR3 amino acid sequence and J gene were exactly matched to a known reactive TCR set. MIRA supplied the reference SARS-CoV-2 TCR set, which was filtered for enrichment in COVID-19-positive ImmuneCODE repertoires so that public or cross-reactive TCRs were removed. Based on the MIRA antigens, annotated TCRs were further analysed at the level of specific ORF or position within ORF. Depth was the summed frequency of annotated unique rearrangements, while breadth was defined as annotated unique rearrangements over total unique productive rearrangements. TCR breadth was compared between groups using two-sided Wilcoxon rank-sum tests. This immuneACCESS table, as held by TCRdb, lists in-frame sequences with V and J called but not all clones. Of the missing ones, under half trace to an unresolved V gene in checked studies; the others have no known cause. That table supplies the V and J calls and clone size; D and trimming were determined from the DNA. This sample is represented by 300,000 to 450,000 clones; 80% to 90% of them were singletons. The ten largest clones capture 3.3% of the sample.

This sample stems from a study of Ad26.COV2.S vaccination and SARS-CoV-2 variants (dated by TCRdb to about 2021). About the study as a whole: Vaccine-arm donors were drawn from COV1001, a multicentre, randomized, double-blind, placebo-controlled phase I-IIa trial of Ad26.COV2.S in healthy adults. Dosing of Ad26.COV2.S was intramuscular, at either 5x10^10 or 1x10^11 viral particles, delivered as one shot or as two shots spaced 56 days apart. The specificity and breadth of SARS-CoV-2-reactive T cell receptors after Ad26.COV2.S vaccination were assessed by TCRbeta repertoire sequencing. A total of 32 samples were included in the TCR-sequenced set, comprising some 20 Ad26.COV2.S vaccine recipients, 5 placebo recipients and 8 SARS-CoV-2 convalescent individuals. Participants in the trial were split at random into five groups of five each, receiving low-dose or high-dose Ad26.COV2.S once or twice, or else placebo on both occasions. Investigators did not know the trial group allocation while performing experiments and assessing outcomes.

Results the study describes overall, beyond this receptor: Ad26.COV2.S recipients had higher spike-specific TCR breadth than placebo recipients (P = 0.0014). Non-spike TCR breadth was comparable between vaccine and placebo recipients, consistent with the vaccine containing only spike. After vaccination, spike-specific CD8+ and CD4+ T cell responses were reported to show substantial breadth. The study was not powered for comparison of responses between vaccine doses or regimens. The authors noted that total T cell responses may have been underestimated by the TCR breadth and depth analyses.

This specimen's treatment or condition label, per the study, means: some 20 received Ad26.COV2.S at low or high dose, single or two shots; roughly five received placebo; per-sample allocation not given. For vaccine and placebo recipients, repertoires were sequenced using samples collected on day 63 after the first injection. In Cohort 1b, about two dozen adults aged 18-55 years were enrolled at a single site in Boston, USA, between 29 July and 7 August 2020. Ad26.COV2.S was a replication-incompetent adenovirus type 26 vector expressing a prefusion-stabilized SARS-CoV-2 spike protein from the original Wuhan strain. The source material was peripheral blood, sampled in a trial of Ad26.COV2.S vaccine versus placebo. The clonotype originates from a person between 18 and 65 years old who received the Ad26.COV2.S COVID-19 vaccine or a placebo.

CDR3 loop: CASSPPKGQPGNTIYF. The nucleotide sequence reads TGTGCCAGCTCACCACCAAAAGGACAGCCAGGAAACACCATATATTTT. This receptor chain uses TRBV18 and TRBJ1-3; TRBD1 might be the D gene, on 6 matching bases. The CDR3 contains 16 residues, cysteine and phenylalanine counted. Only the CDR3 DNA stays, 48 bases, in frame from base 1. In the germline V gene, CDR1 corresponds to KGHSH and CDR2 to LQKENI. The V and J ends are trimmed by 0 bases and 4 bases, leaving 13 bases between them.